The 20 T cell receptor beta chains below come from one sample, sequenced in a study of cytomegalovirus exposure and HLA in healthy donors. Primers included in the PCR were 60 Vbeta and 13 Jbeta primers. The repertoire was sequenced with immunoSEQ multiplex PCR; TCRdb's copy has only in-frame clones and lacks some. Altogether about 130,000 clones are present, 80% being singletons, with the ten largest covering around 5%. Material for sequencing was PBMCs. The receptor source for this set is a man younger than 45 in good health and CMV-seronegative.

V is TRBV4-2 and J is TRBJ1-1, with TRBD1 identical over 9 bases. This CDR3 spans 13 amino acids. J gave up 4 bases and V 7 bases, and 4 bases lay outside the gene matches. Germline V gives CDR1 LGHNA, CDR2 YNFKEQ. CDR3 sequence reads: CASTQGARTEAFF. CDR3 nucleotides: TGTGCCAGCACACAGGGGGCTCGCACTGAAGCTTTCTTT.

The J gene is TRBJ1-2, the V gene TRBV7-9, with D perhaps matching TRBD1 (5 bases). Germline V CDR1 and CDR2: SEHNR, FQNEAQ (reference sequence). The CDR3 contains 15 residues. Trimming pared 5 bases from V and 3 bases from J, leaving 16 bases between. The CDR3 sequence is CASSLSKTDHYGYTF. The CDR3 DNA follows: TGTGCCAGCAGCCTAAGCAAGACAGATCACTATGGCTACACCTTC.

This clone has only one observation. CDR3 coding DNA: TGTGCCAGCAGCCTCCTCGGGGGCTCTGGGGCCAACGTCCTGACTTTC. Translated, it gives CASSLLGGSGANVLTF. This chain uses TRBV7-9 with TRBJ2-6, with D tentatively TRBD2 (6 bases). Trimming pared 5 bases from V and 0 bases from J, leaving 11 bases between. Germline assignment: CDR1 SEHNR and CDR2 FQNEAQ (reference sequence). This CDR3 has 16 residues.

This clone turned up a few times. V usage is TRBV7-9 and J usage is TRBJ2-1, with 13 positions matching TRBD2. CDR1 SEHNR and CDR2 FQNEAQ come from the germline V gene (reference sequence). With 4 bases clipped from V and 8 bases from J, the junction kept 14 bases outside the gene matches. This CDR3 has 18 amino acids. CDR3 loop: CASSSGPWTSGSIYEQFF. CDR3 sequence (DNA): TGTGCCAGCAGCTCGGGCCCCTGGACTAGCGGGAGTATATATGAGCAGTTCTTC.

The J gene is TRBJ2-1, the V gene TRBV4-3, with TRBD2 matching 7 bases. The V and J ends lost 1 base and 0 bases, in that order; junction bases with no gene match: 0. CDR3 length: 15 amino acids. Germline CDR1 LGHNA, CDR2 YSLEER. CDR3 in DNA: TGCGCCAGCAGCCAAGCTAGCGGCTCCTACAATGAGCAGTTCTTC. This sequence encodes CASSQASGSYNEQFF.

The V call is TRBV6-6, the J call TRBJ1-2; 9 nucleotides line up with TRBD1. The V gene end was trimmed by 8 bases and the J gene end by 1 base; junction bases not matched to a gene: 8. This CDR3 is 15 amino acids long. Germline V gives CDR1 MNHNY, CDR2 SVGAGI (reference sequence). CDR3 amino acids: CASRSDRGLNYGYTF. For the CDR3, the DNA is TGTGCCAGCCGCTCGGACAGGGGACTTAACTATGGCTACACCTTC.

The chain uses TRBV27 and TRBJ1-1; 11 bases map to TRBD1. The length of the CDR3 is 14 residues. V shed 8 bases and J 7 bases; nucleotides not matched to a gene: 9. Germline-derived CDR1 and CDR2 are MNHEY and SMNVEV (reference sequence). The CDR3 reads CASREGQGVGEAFF. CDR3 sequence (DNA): TGTGCCAGCCGGGAGGGACAGGGGGTGGGTGAAGCTTTCTTT.

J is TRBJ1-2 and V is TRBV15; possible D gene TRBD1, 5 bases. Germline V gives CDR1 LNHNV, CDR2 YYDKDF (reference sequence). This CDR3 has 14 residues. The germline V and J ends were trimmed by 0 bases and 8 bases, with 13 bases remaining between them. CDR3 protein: CATSREGRGKGYTF. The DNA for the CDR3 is TGTGCCACCAGCAGAGAGGGGCGGGGCAAAGGCTACACCTTC.

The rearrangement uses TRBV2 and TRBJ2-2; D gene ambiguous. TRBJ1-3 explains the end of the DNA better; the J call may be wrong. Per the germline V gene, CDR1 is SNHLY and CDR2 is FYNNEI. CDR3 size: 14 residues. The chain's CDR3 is CASRREGSGNTIYF. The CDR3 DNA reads TGTGCCAGCAGGAGGGAGGGATCTGGAAACACCATATATTTT.

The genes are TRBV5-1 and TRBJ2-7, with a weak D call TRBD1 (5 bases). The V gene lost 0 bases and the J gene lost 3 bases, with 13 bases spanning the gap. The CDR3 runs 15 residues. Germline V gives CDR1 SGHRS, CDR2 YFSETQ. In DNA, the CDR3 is TGCGCCAGCAGCTTGGAGTGGGGCTTAAGCTACGAGCAGTACTTC. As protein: CASSLEWGLSYEQYF.

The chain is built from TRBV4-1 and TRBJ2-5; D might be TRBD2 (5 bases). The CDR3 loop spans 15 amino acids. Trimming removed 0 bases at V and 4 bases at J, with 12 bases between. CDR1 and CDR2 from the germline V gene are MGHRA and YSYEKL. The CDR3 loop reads CASSQDPWELETQYF. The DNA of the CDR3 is TGCGCCAGCAGCCAAGACCCCTGGGAGTTAGAGACCCAGTACTTC.

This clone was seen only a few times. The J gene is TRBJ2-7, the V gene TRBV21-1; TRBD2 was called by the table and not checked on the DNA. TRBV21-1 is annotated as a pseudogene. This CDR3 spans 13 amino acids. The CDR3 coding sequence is TGTGCCAGCAGCAATAGCGGGAGATACGAGCAGTACTTC. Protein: CASSNSGRYEQYF.

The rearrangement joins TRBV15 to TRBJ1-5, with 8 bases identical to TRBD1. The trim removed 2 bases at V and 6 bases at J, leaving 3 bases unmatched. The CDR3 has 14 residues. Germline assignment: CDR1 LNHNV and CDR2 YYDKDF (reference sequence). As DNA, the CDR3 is TGTGCCACCAGCAGAAAGACAGGGGTTCAGCCCCAGCATTTT. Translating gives CATSRKTGVQPQHF.

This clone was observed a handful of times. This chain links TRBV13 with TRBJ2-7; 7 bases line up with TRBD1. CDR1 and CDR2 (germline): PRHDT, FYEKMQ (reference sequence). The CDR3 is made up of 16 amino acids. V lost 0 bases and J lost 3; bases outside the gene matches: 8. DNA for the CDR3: TGTGCCAGCAGCTTAGGTTTTGGCAGGGACAGCTACGAGCAGTACTTC. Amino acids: CASSLGFGRDSYEQYF.

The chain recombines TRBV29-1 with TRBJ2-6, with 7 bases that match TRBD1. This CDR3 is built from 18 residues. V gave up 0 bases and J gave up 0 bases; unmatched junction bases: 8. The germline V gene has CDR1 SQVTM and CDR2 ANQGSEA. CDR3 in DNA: TGCAGCGTTGAAGATCACAGGGGTCTAAACTCTGGGGCCAACGTCCTGACTTTC. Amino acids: CSVEDHRGLNSGANVLTF.

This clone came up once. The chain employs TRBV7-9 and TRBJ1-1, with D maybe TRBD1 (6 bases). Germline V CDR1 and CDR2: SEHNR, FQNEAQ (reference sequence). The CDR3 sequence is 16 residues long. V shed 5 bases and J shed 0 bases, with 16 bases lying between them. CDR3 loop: CASSPGQTLMNTEAFF. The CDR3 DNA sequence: TGTGCCAGCAGCCCGGGACAAACGCTCATGAACACTGAAGCTTTCTTT.

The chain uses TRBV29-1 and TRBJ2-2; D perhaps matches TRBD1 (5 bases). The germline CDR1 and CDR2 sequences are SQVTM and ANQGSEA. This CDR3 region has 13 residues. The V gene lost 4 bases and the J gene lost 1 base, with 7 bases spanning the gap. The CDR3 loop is CSVAGQNTGELFF. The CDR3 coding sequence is TGCAGCGTTGCAGGGCAGAACACCGGGGAGCTGTTTTTT.

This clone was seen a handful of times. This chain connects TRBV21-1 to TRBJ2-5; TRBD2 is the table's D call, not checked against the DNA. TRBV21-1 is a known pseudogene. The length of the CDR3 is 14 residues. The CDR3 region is CASSKAPRGETQYF. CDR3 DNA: TGTGCCAGCAGCAAAGCACCCAGAGGAGAGACCCAGTACTTC.

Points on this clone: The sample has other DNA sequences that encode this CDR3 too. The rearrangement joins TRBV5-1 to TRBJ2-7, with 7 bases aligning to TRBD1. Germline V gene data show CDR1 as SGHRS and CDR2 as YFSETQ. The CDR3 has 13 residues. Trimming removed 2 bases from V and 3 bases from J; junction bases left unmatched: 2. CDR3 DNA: TGCGCCAGCAGCTTAGGACAGGTCTACGAGCAGTACTTC. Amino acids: CASSLGQVYEQYF.

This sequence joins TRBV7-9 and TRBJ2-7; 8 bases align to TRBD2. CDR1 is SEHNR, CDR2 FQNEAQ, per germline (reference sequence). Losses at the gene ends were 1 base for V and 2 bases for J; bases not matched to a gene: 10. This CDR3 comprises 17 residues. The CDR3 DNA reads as TGTGCCAGCAGCTTAGTATCCCTACTAGCGGCCGCCTACGAGCAGTACTTC. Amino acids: CASSLVSLLAAAYEQYF.